Presented here are 18 T cell receptor beta chains from one specimen sequenced in a study of OX40 agonist ivuxolimab in advanced cancers. Libraries came from the immunoSEQ multiplex PCR assay. The immuneACCESS repertoire file appears here via TCRdb, limited to in-frame rearrangements. These files lack a portion of the clones; in checked studies, under half of the deficit traces to unresolved V genes, and the cause of the others is not known. This sample gives roughly 89,000 clones in total; approximately 90% of them show up just once. The ten largest clones represent 0.33% of the sample. The material sequenced was CD4+ or CD8+ T cells sorted from blood, taken in a trial of the OX40 agonist ivuxolimab. The receptors derive from an adult with an advanced solid tumor such as melanoma, head and neck, liver or kidney cancer.

The chain carries TRBV7-9 and TRBJ1-2; 12 nucleotides match TRBD1. Germline lookup yields CDR1 SEHNR and CDR2 FQNEAQ (reference sequence). With 4 bases clipped from V and 8 bases from J, the junction kept 8 bases outside the gene matches. The CDR3 is made up of 15 amino acids. The chain's CDR3 is CASSSSGTGGEGYTF. The CDR3 coding sequence is TGTGCCAGCAGCTCATCTGGGACAGGGGGCGAAGGCTACACCTTC.

The J gene is TRBJ2-4, the V gene TRBV7-8; maybe TRBD1 (7 bases). This CDR3 has 16 residues. Germline loops: CDR1 SGHVS, CDR2 FQNEAQ. V was shortened by 0 bases and J by 6 bases, with 15 bases between the two germline ends. In nucleotides, the CDR3 is TGTGCCAGCAGCTTAGCGCACTCAGGGGGGACAAACATTCAGTACTTC. Translating it yields CASSLAHSGGTNIQYF. Together with reference TRBV7-8 and TRBJ2-4, the CDR3 gives the full variable domain: GAGVSQSPRYKVAKRGQDVALRCDPISGHVSLFWYQQALGQGPEFLTYFQNEAQLDKSGLPSDRFFAERPEGSVSTLKIQRTQQEDSAVYLCASSLAHSGGTNIQYFGAGTRLSVL.

The chain has TRBV11-2 and TRBJ2-7, with 8 nucleotides matching TRBD1. This CDR3 spans 14 amino acids. After removal of 2 bases from V and 7 bases from J, the junction contained 7 bases not matched to a gene. Germline V gene data show CDR1 as SGHAT and CDR2 as FQNNGV. CDR3 sequence reads: CASSLTDRANEQYF. CDR3 nucleotides: TGTGCCAGCAGCTTAACGGACAGGGCCAATGAGCAGTACTTC.

The V gene is TRBV5-6, the J gene TRBJ2-7; 7 nucleotides agree with TRBD1. Germline loops: CDR1 SGHDT, CDR2 YYEEEE. The trim removed 2 bases at V and 1 base at J, leaving 12 bases unmatched. This CDR3 is built from 17 residues. This CDR3 is CASSFLRREGASYEQYF. The CDR3 bases are TGTGCCAGCAGCTTCCTCCGGCGCGAGGGGGCATCCTACGAGCAGTACTTC.

This clone was recorded once. The chain has TRBV15 and TRBJ1-4, with D hard to call. The V end lost 5 bases, the J end lost 0 bases, and 10 bases lay between the germline ends. Germline values: CDR1 LNHNV, CDR2 YYDKDF (reference sequence). This CDR3 contains 15 residues. The CDR3: CATSPEVATNEKLFF. CDR3 coding DNA: TGTGCCACCAGCCCTGAGGTCGCAACTAATGAAAAACTGTTTTTT.

The chain recombines TRBV6-6 with TRBJ2-7; 11 bases align to TRBD1. This CDR3 region has 15 residues. V lost 0 bases and J lost 4; bases outside the gene matches: 2. The germline gives CDR1 MNHNY, CDR2 SVGAGI (reference sequence). Written as DNA, the CDR3 is TGTGCCAGCAGTTACTCGGACAGGGGGCGATACGAGCAGTACTTC. Translating it yields CASSYSDRGRYEQYF.

The chain is built from TRBV7-2 and TRBJ1-1; D gene unclear. Germline loops: CDR1 SGHTA, CDR2 FQGNSA. The CDR3 sequence is 15 residues long. The V end lost 2 bases, the J end lost 0 bases, and 10 bases lay between the germline ends. The CDR3 region is CASSLRQHMNTEAFF. Written as DNA, the CDR3 is TGTGCCAGCAGCTTAAGGCAGCACATGAACACTGAAGCTTTCTTT.

The rearrangement links TRBV2 to TRBJ2-6; 15 nucleotides line up with TRBD2. The V gene's germline CDR1 is SNHLY and CDR2 FYNNEI. Trimming cost V 6 bases and J 13 bases; bases outside gene matches: 7. This CDR3 is built from 15 residues. CDR3 nucleotides: TGTGCCAGCAGGACCTCCGGGACTAGCGGGGGGGTCCTGACTTTC. It codes for CASRTSGTSGGVLTF.

The chain joins TRBV30 to TRBJ2-2; the match to TRBD2 covers 12 bases. In germline, CDR1 is GTSNPN, CDR2 SVGIG (reference sequence). This CDR3 is built from 16 residues. Unmatched junction bases numbered 5, after V lost 2 bases and J lost 4 bases. CDR3 loop: CAWSTTSGSITGELFF. The DNA of the CDR3 is TGTGCCTGGAGTACGACTAGCGGGAGTATCACCGGGGAGCTGTTTTTT.

The chain couples TRBV6-1 to TRBJ2-7; 8 bases agree with TRBD2. CDR3 length equals 15 residues. Germline V gene data show CDR1 as MNHNS and CDR2 as SASEGT. Unmatched junction bases numbered 10, after V lost 6 bases and J lost 3 bases. CDR3 sequence (DNA): TGTGCCAGCAGCGATAGCGGGACCTCCCACTACGAGCAGTACTTC. Protein: CASSDSGTSHYEQYF.

The chain is built from TRBV5-1 and TRBJ2-5, with 9 bases identical to TRBD1. Unmatched junction bases numbered 4, after V lost 1 base and J lost 3 bases. Germline V gives CDR1 SGHRS, CDR2 YFSETQ. The CDR3 runs to 15 residues. CDR3 amino acids: CASSLSGTGKETQYF. The CDR3, as DNA: TGCGCCAGCAGCTTGAGTGGGACAGGGAAAGAGACCCAGTACTTC. Full variable domain (remainder filled in from reference TRBV5-1 and TRBJ2-5): KAGVTQTPRYLIKTRGQQVTLSCSPISGHRSVSWYQQTPGQGLQFLFEYFSETQRNKGNFPGRFSGRQFSNSRSEMNVSTLELGDSALYLCASSLSGTGKETQYFGPGTRLLVL.

The V call is TRBV18, the J call TRBJ2-7; 9 nucleotides line up with TRBD1. V gave up 0 bases and J gave up 4 bases; unmatched junction bases: 4. The CDR3 runs 15 residues. Germline CDR1 reads KGHSH; CDR2 reads LQKENI. For the CDR3, the DNA is TGTGCCAGCTCACCACCGGGACAGGGCATGTACGAGCAGTACTTC. Encoded protein: CASSPPGQGMYEQYF. The entire variable domain, with the rest obtained from reference TRBV18 and TRBJ2-7, is as follows: NAGVMQNPRHLVRRRGQEARLRCSPMKGHSHVYWYRQLPEEGLKFMVYLQKENIIDESGMPKERFSAEFPKEGPSILRIQQVVRGDSAAYFCASSPPGQGMYEQYFGPGTRLTVT.

The V and J genes are TRBV4-1 and TRBJ2-5; D ambiguous. V shed 2 bases and J shed 4 bases, with 8 bases lying between them. From germline, CDR1 is MGHRA and CDR2 YSYEKL. The CDR3 is made up of 13 amino acids. The CDR3 loop is CASSQPDGETQYF. The CDR3 region has the DNA TGCGCCAGCAGCCAACCGGACGGAGAGACCCAGTACTTC.

This chain joins TRBV28 and TRBJ2-4; 9 bases are a match to TRBD1. The CDR3 is 14 residues long. V lost 2 bases and J lost 8; bases outside the gene matches: 4. CDR1 MDHEN and CDR2 SYDVKM come from the germline V gene. This chain's CDR3 is CASSLRQGVDIQYF. In DNA form, the CDR3 reads TGTGCCAGCAGTTTAAGACAGGGGGTAGACATTCAGTACTTC.

The chain carries TRBV6-6 and TRBJ1-5; D is unresolved. This CDR3 region has 16 residues. V lost 0 bases to trimming and J lost 5 bases, with 14 bases between them. Germline CDR1 MNHNY, CDR2 SVGAGI (reference sequence). CDR3 sequence (DNA): TGTGCCAGCAGTTACTCGGCGGTCAGCAGCCATCAGCCCCAGCATTTT. It codes for CASSYSAVSSHQPQHF.

This clone showed up just a few times. The CDR3 bases are TGTGCCAGCAGCTTGGTGCCCGACCAGGGCTACACCTTC. It translates to CASSLVPDQGYTF. V usage is TRBV5-6 and J usage is TRBJ1-2; the D is unclear. The germline gives CDR1 SGHDT, CDR2 YYEEEE. This CDR3 is 13 amino acids long. V dropped 0 bases and J dropped 8 bases, with 11 bases sitting between them.

The chain combines TRBV28 with TRBJ2-5, with TRBD1 identical over 7 bases. After removal of 9 bases from V and 4 bases from J, the junction contained 14 bases not matched to a gene. In germline, CDR1 is MDHEN, CDR2 SYDVKM. This CDR3 comprises 15 residues. The CDR3 region is CASYPTGQVRETQYF. The DNA for the CDR3 is TGTGCCAGTTATCCTACCGGACAGGTCAGAGAGACCCAGTACTTC.

V and J are TRBV2 and TRBJ2-1; D remains ambiguous. V was trimmed by 4 bases and J by 5 bases, leaving 12 bases between them. Germline V gives CDR1 SNHLY, CDR2 FYNNEI. The CDR3 extends over 14 amino acids. For the CDR3, the DNA is TGTGCCAGCAGTGGGAACCCCCAGGACAATGAGCAGTTCTTC. As protein: CASSGNPQDNEQFF.